The next 31 T cell receptor beta chains were all read from a single sample in a study of response to subunit inactivated influenza vaccine. TCRdb analysed the RT-PCR reads with MiXCR anew, one entry per CDR3 protein. The sample lists some 850,000 distinct CDR3 sequences; around 18% were seen once. The sequencing used PBMCs from blood, collected about 5 days after vaccination. The receptors shown here come from a man in his fifties who received an inactivated influenza vaccine.

This clonotype was recorded a few times. The chain has TRBV6-1 and TRBJ2-7; D gene ambiguous. Germline lookup yields CDR1 MNHNS and CDR2 SASEGT. The V end was cut by 2 bases, the J end by 2 bases, with 13 bases between. This CDR3 comprises 15 residues. This chain's CDR3 is CASSELGGPTYEQYF. CDR3 sequence (DNA): TGTGCCAGCAGTGAATTGGGCGGACCCACCTACGAGCAGTACTTC.

This chain links TRBV7-2 with TRBJ2-7; 8 bases map to TRBD1. The CDR3 runs to 17 residues. CDR1 and CDR2 from the germline V gene are SGHTA and FQGNSA. V lost 0 bases, J lost 2 bases, and 9 bases stayed unmatched. This CDR3 reads CASSLAGQGVYPYEQYF. The CDR3 DNA sequence: TGTGCCAGCAGCTTAGCCGGACAGGGCGTTTACCCCTACGAGCAGTACTTC.

This clonotype was recorded at least ten times. The rearrangement uses TRBV24-1 and TRBJ2-2; TRBD1 is a possible D gene (6 bases). CDR3 size: 15 residues. V dropped 5 bases and J dropped 3 bases, with 12 bases sitting between them. The germline V gene encodes CDR1 KGHDR and CDR2 SFDVKD. CDR3 protein: CATSGATGYTGELFF. CDR3 nucleotide sequence: TGTGCCACCAGTGGAGCAACAGGGTACACCGGGGAGCTGTTTTTT.

V usage is TRBV4-1 and J usage is TRBJ1-6, with no clear D. This CDR3 region has 16 residues. The V gene's germline CDR1 is MGHRA and CDR2 YSYEKL. The germline V and J ends were trimmed by 0 bases and 9 bases, with 15 bases remaining between them. The CDR3 here is CASSQDRAGRSSPLHF. DNA of the CDR3: TGCGCCAGCAGCCAAGATCGGGCAGGCCGAAGTTCACCCCTCCACTTT.

This clonotype was seen a handful of times. This chain joins TRBV18 and TRBJ1-1; no reliable D call. The V end was cut by 2 bases, the J end by 5 bases, with 12 bases between. Germline lookup yields CDR1 KGHSH and CDR2 LQKENI. The length of the CDR3 is 14 residues. The CDR3 DNA sequence: TGTGCCAGCTCACCAATCCAGGTTGGGACTGAAGCTTTCTTT. This sequence encodes CASSPIQVGTEAFF.

The V call is TRBV25-1, the J call TRBJ2-2; D possibly uses TRBD1 or TRBD2 (6 bases each). This CDR3 comprises 16 residues. Germline assignment: CDR1 MGHDK and CDR2 SYGVNS. The V end lost 3 bases, the J end lost 7 bases, and 18 bases lay between the germline ends. DNA of the CDR3: TGTGCCAGCAGTGACCCCTCCTACAGGGACTTCGGGGAGCTGTTTTTT. Translation: CASSDPSYRDFGELFF.

This clonotype was counted a few times. V and J are TRBV12-3 or TRBV12-4 and TRBJ1-4, with D maybe TRBD1 (5 bases). Trimming removed 3 bases from V and 5 bases from J, with 10 bases in between. CDR3 length equals 14 residues. The CDR3 here is CASSLGDWNEKLFF. The CDR3 nucleotides read TGTGCCAGCAGTTTGGGGGATTGGAATGAAAAACTGTTTTTT.

The chain links TRBV20-1 to TRBJ1-1; possible D gene TRBD1, 5 bases. The CDR3 runs 13 residues. CDR1 and CDR2 (germline): DFQATT, SNEGSKA (reference sequence). The V end was cut by 3 bases, the J end by 3 bases, with 11 bases between. The CDR3 sequence is CSASPRADTEAFF. CDR3 nucleotide sequence: TGCAGTGCTAGCCCCAGGGCAGACACTGAAGCTTTCTTT.

This clonotype occurred a few times. This chain connects TRBV29-1 to TRBJ2-7, with a possible D match to TRBD2 (5 bases). This CDR3 comprises 14 residues. Looked up from germline, CDR1 is SQVTM and CDR2 is ANQGSEA. V gave up 5 bases and J gave up 2 bases, with 16 bases separating them. For the CDR3, the DNA is TGCAGCGTTCTGGACTTCTCCGGGACCTACGAGCAGTACTTC. It encodes CSVLDFSGTYEQYF.

In this sample, this clonotype turned up a few times. The chain carries TRBV12-3 or TRBV12-4 and TRBJ2-5, with D maybe TRBD1 (5 bases). Trimming removed 1 base from V and 7 bases from J, with 13 bases in between. This CDR3 has 14 residues. In DNA, the CDR3 is TGTGCCAGCAGTTTAGGGGGTGGGGCGAGGACCCAGTACTTC. Translating it yields CASSLGGGARTQYF.

This chain joins TRBV7-2 and TRBJ2-3, with TRBD1 identical over 10 bases. Losses at the gene ends were 4 bases for V and 6 bases for J; bases not matched to a gene: 7. The CDR3 spans 15 residues. CDR1 is SGHTA, CDR2 FQGNSA, per germline. CDR3 sequence reads: CASSSGDRGVDTQYF. In nucleotides, the CDR3 is TGTGCCAGCAGCTCTGGGGACAGGGGTGTTGATACGCAGTATTTT.

This clonotype was seen more than once but under ten times. J is TRBJ2-3 and V is TRBV12-3 or TRBV12-4; D is perhaps TRBD2 (6 bases). Between the trimmed V and J ends, which lost 6 bases and 3 bases, there was a span of 16 bases. The length of the CDR3 is 15 residues. CDR3 in DNA: TGTGCCAGCAGGACGGGGGTCCTAAGAACAGATACGCAGTATTTT. This encodes CASRTGVLRTDTQYF.

The table lists this clonotype with a few counts. The chain uses TRBV7-3 and TRBJ2-5, with TRBD1 identical over 11 bases. The germline V gene has CDR1 SGHTA and CDR2 FQGTGA. V lost 4 bases, J lost 5 bases, and 9 bases stayed unmatched. This CDR3 contains 16 residues. In DNA form, the CDR3 reads TGTGCCAGCAGCTCAAAGGGGACAGGGGGTTCGGAGACCCAGTACTTC. Translating it yields CASSSKGTGGSETQYF.

This clonotype was recorded a few times. The chain employs TRBV20-1 and TRBJ2-7; TRBD2 agrees at 12 bases. CDR3 length: 14 residues. The junction had 3 bases not matched to a gene; V was cut back by 4 bases and J by 2 bases. The germline gives CDR1 DFQATT, CDR2 SNEGSKA (reference sequence). CDR3 region: CSATGLAGTYEQYF. CDR3 nucleotide sequence: TGCAGTGCTACCGGACTAGCGGGGACCTACGAGCAGTACTTC.

This clonotype was counted only a few times. The chain carries TRBV5-1 and TRBJ1-1; no reliable D call. Per the germline V gene, CDR1 is SGHRS and CDR2 is YFSETQ. This CDR3 spans 15 amino acids. V lost 0 bases, J lost 5 bases, and 14 bases lay in between. CDR3 sequence reads: CASSLGRRTGTEAFF. DNA for the CDR3: TGCGCCAGCAGCTTGGGACGGAGGACGGGGACTGAAGCTTTCTTT.

This clonotype was seen more than once but under ten times. The CDR3 loop is CSVGRSKNSPLHF. The CDR3 nucleotides are TGCAGCGTTGGGAGGAGTAAAAATTCACCCCTCCACTTT. The rearrangement links TRBV29-1 to TRBJ1-6; D gene uncertain. This CDR3 is built from 13 residues. V shed 4 bases and J shed 7 bases, with 11 bases lying between them. Germline V gene data show CDR1 as SQVTM and CDR2 as ANQGSEA.

The CDR3 DNA sequence: TGTGCCACCAGTCGGGTGGATACGAGCACAGATACGCAGTATTTT. This codes for CATSRVDTSTDTQYF. The chain carries TRBV24-1 and TRBJ2-3; D not resolved. The CDR3 runs to 15 residues. The germline V gene encodes CDR1 KGHDR and CDR2 SFDVKD. The V end lost 6 bases, the J end lost 0 bases, and 12 bases lay between the germline ends.

This clonotype was counted only a few times. This rearrangement joins TRBV4-1 to TRBJ1-2, with D possibly being TRBD1 (6 bases). The CDR3 covers 15 residues. Germline V gives CDR1 MGHRA, CDR2 YSYEKL. Trimming left V 6 bases short and J 6 bases short, with 20 bases between. CDR3 sequence: CASRFLTGKGNGYTF. The CDR3 nucleotides are TGCGCCAGCAGGTTCCTGACAGGAAAAGGGAATGGCTACACCTTC.

The rearrangement links TRBV5-8 to TRBJ2-2; D call uncertain. Germline CDR1 SGHTS, CDR2 YDEGEE. The CDR3 runs to 15 residues. Trimming removed 2 bases from V and 1 base from J, with 9 bases in between. CDR3 sequence: CASSFLDENTGELFF. CDR3 nucleotide sequence: TGTGCCAGCAGCTTCTTAGATGAGAACACCGGGGAGCTGTTTTTT.

This clonotype was detected a few times. The gene calls are TRBV3-1 and TRBJ2-7, with D possibly being TRBD1 or TRBD2 (5 bases each). Germline lookup yields CDR1 LGHDT and CDR2 YNNKEL (reference sequence). The germline V and J ends were trimmed by 1 base and 2 bases, with 15 bases remaining between them. This CDR3 is built from 16 residues. The CDR3 loop is CASSQGNWWGPYEQYF. For the CDR3, the DNA is TGTGCCAGCAGCCAAGGGAATTGGTGGGGACCCTACGAGCAGTACTTC.

This rearrangement joins TRBV11-2 to TRBJ2-1; D may be TRBD2 (5 bases). Trimming cost V 5 bases and J 3 bases, with 17 bases left between them. The CDR3 sequence is 16 residues long. Germline CDR1 is SGHAT and CDR2 is FQNNGV. The CDR3 here is CASSPLWRGLYNEQFF. The CDR3 bases are TGTGCCAGCAGCCCCCTCTGGAGAGGGCTCTACAATGAGCAGTTCTTC.

This clonotype occurred a few times. The gene calls are TRBV4-3 and TRBJ2-1; TRBD1 aligns across 8 bases. Germline CDR1 LGHNA, CDR2 YSLEER. V shed 0 bases, J shed 6 bases, and the junction held 16 bases outside the gene matches. The CDR3 extends over 19 amino acids. The CDR3 DNA follows: TGCGCCAGCAGCCAAGAGTGGGGAAGGACAGGGACAGACATCAATGAGCAGTTCTTC. It yields the protein CASSQEWGRTGTDINEQFF.

This clonotype has a count of ten or more. The chain combines TRBV7-2 with TRBJ2-3; D uncertain. V lost 0 bases, J lost 5 bases, and 9 bases lay in between. CDR1 SGHTA and CDR2 FQGNSA come from the germline V gene. The CDR3 totals 14 residues. The CDR3 protein is CASSLAQSLDTQYF. As DNA, the CDR3 is TGTGCCAGCAGCTTAGCACAGTCTCTAGATACGCAGTATTTT.

V usage is TRBV5-1 and J usage is TRBJ2-3; 9 bases agree with TRBD2. Germline CDR1 and CDR2: SGHRS and YFSETQ. The CDR3 spans 16 residues. The V gene end was trimmed by 4 bases and the J gene end by 4 bases; junction bases not matched to a gene: 10. Written as DNA, the CDR3 is TGCGCCAGCAGCACTTGGACTAGCGTGGGTTCAGATACGCAGTATTTT. This encodes CASSTWTSVGSDTQYF.

This clonotype was detected a few times. The genes are TRBV4-3 and TRBJ2-1; unclear D gene. V lost 0 bases to trimming and J lost 2 bases, with 20 bases between them. The CDR3 is 19 residues long. The germline V gene encodes CDR1 LGHNA and CDR2 YSLEER. As DNA, the CDR3 is TGCGCCAGCAGCCAAGATCCTCTCCCCTTTAAGAGAACCTACAATGAGCAGTTCTTC. Translated, it gives CASSQDPLPFKRTYNEQFF.

This clonotype has only a few counts. This chain connects TRBV20-1 to TRBJ2-7, with 7 bases fitting TRBD1. Germline V CDR1 and CDR2: DFQATT, SNEGSKA (reference sequence). With 0 bases clipped from V and 4 bases from J, the junction kept 9 bases outside the gene matches. The CDR3 runs to 15 residues. The CDR3 reads CSARDPGTVLYEQYF. Written as DNA, the CDR3 is TGCAGTGCTAGAGACCCCGGGACAGTCCTATACGAGCAGTACTTC.

In this sample, this clonotype turned up a few times. The chain couples TRBV19 to TRBJ2-3; no clear D gene. V dropped 7 bases and J dropped 6 bases, with 14 bases sitting between them. The germline CDR1 and CDR2 sequences are LNHDA and SQIVND (reference sequence). The CDR3 is made up of 13 amino acids. CDR3 DNA sequence: TGTGCCAGTACTCCGAGGCCCCGCGATACGCAGTATTTT. Its translation is CASTPRPRDTQYF.

There are many counts of this clonotype. The chain combines TRBV6-1 with TRBJ2-7; D call uncertain. The CDR3 runs to 14 residues. CDR1 is MNHNS, CDR2 SASEGT, per germline. Trimming took 7 bases from V and 0 from J, leaving 13 bases between them. CDR3 region: CASKGAFSSYEQYF. Here the CDR3 DNA reads TGTGCCAGCAAGGGCGCCTTTAGCTCCTACGAGCAGTACTTC.

The chain combines TRBV7-8 with TRBJ2-5, with D unresolved. V lost 3 bases to trimming and J lost 1 base, with 15 bases between them. Germline V gene data show CDR1 as SGHVS and CDR2 as FQNEAQ. This CDR3 is built from 16 residues. The CDR3 bases are TGTGCCAGCAGCTTCCCGACGGACCGACCCCAAGAGACCCAGTACTTC. This translates into CASSFPTDRPQETQYF.

The J gene is TRBJ2-1, the V gene TRBV4-2; D is uncertain. The germline V gene encodes CDR1 LGHNA and CDR2 YNFKEQ. This CDR3 comprises 15 residues. V was shortened by 4 bases and J by 10 bases, with 20 bases between the two germline ends. The CDR3 region has the DNA TGTGCCAGCAGCCGACTGCCCGGGCCTGGGTACGAGCAGTTCTTC. Protein sequence: CASSRLPGPGYEQFF.

This clonotype was seen a handful of times. The V and J genes are TRBV14 and TRBJ2-5; D gene uncertain. CDR3 size: 11 residues. Germline CDR1 is SGHDN and CDR2 is FVKESK. V was shortened by 5 bases and J by 14 bases, with 15 bases between the two germline ends. CDR3 protein: CASSLGSTRYF. CDR3 nucleotides: TGTGCCAGCAGCTTAGGAAGTACGCGATACTTC.